Below, one T cell receptor beta chain is given with its context. Its specificity is unknown. Germline V gives CDR1 SGDLS, CDR2 YYNGEE. The CDR3 sequence is 17 residues long. V was clipped by 3 bases and J by 3 bases, with 18 bases between them. Sequencing was performed with immunoSEQ multiplex PCR; in TCRdb, only in-frame clones are kept and a portion is missing. The repertoire holds around 83,000 clones, with around 85% as singletons. The record originates from a study of OX40 agonist ivuxolimab in advanced cancers. Study background: Ivuxolimab, an antibody that agonizes OX40 (CD134), was administered to the patients.

Study-wide points: The CD4+ and CD8+ T cells in the blood had expanded clonally by week 6 at 0.1 to 3.0 mg/kg.

The rearrangement uses TRBV9 and TRBJ2-2; D remains ambiguous. The TCR sequence derives from an adult with an advanced solid tumor such as melanoma, head and neck, liver or kidney cancer. The source was CD4+ or CD8+ T cells sorted from blood, collected in a trial of the OX40 agonist ivuxolimab. CDR3 nucleotide sequence: TGTGCCAGCAGCGCCCGTCCCCTTGGGTTGGACACCGGGGAGCTGTTTTTT. It is translated as CASSARPLGLDTGELFF. The full variable domain, completed using reference TRBV9 and TRBJ2-2, is DSGVTQTPKHLITATGQRVTLRCSPRSGDLSVYWYQQSLDQGLQFLIQYYNGEERAKGNILERFSAQQFPDLHSELNLSSLELGDSALYFCASSARPLGLDTGELFFGEGSRLTVL.